This T cell receptor beta chain was sequenced during a study of control samples from healthy donors and cancer patients. The CDR3 has 18 residues. Trimming took 0 bases from V and 4 from J; bases not matched to a gene: 12. CDR1 and CDR2 from the germline V gene are LGHNA and YNFKEQ. A single count supports this clone. Produced via immunoSEQ multiplex PCR; TCRdb's table is partial and in-frame only. The table has roughly 150,000 clones, roughly 93% seen once. V usage is TRBV4-2 and J usage is TRBJ2-7, with TRBD2 matching 10 bases. This clonotype was obtained from a young man in good health. The sample was blood. CDR3 in DNA: TGTGCCAGCAGCCAAGACCGAGACGGCGGACTAGCGGATTACGAGCAGTACTTC. Residues: CASSQDRDGGLADYEQYF.